Listed here is a single T cell receptor (beta chain). The data originate from a study of blood T cell repertoires in COVID-19. Using immunoSEQ multiplex PCR, the repertoire was profiled, and TCRdb retains in-frame clones only, with some absent. The table lists about 21,000 clones, 70% to 90% of them singletons, with under 8.5% in the top ten. There are 16 residues in the CDR3. Germline CDR1 LNHDA, CDR2 SQIVND (reference sequence). V lost 1 base to trimming and J lost 6 bases; unmatched junction nucleotides: 8. The TCR was taken from a human donor with active COVID-19. The donor label of this sample is uncertain. The chain combines TRBV19 with TRBJ2-3; 9 positions agree with TRBD2. Sequenced material: peripheral blood. The CDR3: CASSIARAGGRDTQYF. Here the CDR3 DNA reads TGTGCCAGTAGTATAGCCCGAGCGGGAGGACGGGATACGCAGTATTTT.